This T cell receptor beta chain is from a study of T-cell reconstitution after alpha-beta-depleted transplantation in children. Findings and limits, study-wide: Alpha-beta T cells about two months after transplant reportedly derived from several hundred expanded graft clones.

Preparing the TCRbeta library involved the use of unique molecular identifiers. TCRdb re-called the PCR reads through MiXCR, storing one row per CDR3 protein. Here the sample spans 900,000 or so distinct CDR3 sequences, around 15% being singletons. In the case of this clonotype: Its antigen remains unknown.

Germline V CDR1 and CDR2: SGHRS, YFSETQ. The V and J ends lost 4 bases and 2 bases respectively, with 7 bases between them. This CDR3 is 14 amino acids long. The chain is built from TRBV5-1 and TRBJ2-6; D is undetermined. The sequences come from PBMCs, mostly from graft donor cells, collected 360 days after TCRalphabeta/CD19-depleted stem cell transplant. This clonotype originated in a male patient between 10 and 17 years old who had a stem cell transplant for acute lymphoblastic leukemia, so the T cells may come from the graft donor. Written as DNA, the CDR3 is TGCGCCAGCAGCGGGAATACTGGGGCCAACGTCCTGACTTTC. Translation gives CASSGNTGANVLTF.